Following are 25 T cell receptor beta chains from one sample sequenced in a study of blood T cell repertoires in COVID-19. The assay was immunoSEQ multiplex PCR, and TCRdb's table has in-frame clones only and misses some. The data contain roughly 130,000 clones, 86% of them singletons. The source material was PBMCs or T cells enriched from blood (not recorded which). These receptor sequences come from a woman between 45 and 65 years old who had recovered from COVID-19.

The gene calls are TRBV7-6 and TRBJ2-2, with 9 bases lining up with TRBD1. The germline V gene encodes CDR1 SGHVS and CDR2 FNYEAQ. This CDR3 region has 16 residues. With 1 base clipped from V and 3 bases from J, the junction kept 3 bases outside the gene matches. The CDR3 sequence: CASSLVDRGYTGELFF. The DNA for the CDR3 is TGTGCCAGCAGCTTAGTGGACAGGGGTTACACCGGGGAGCTGTTTTTT.

The CDR3 DNA reads TGTGCCAGCAGTTATTCAGGGACAGGTCAGCCCCAGCATTTT. The encoded protein is CASSYSGTGQPQHF. V usage is TRBV27 and J usage is TRBJ1-5; 8 bases agree with TRBD1. CDR3 size: 14 residues. Germline V lookup: CDR1 MNHEY, CDR2 SMNVEV (reference sequence). The trim removed 4 bases at V and 6 bases at J, leaving 5 bases unmatched.

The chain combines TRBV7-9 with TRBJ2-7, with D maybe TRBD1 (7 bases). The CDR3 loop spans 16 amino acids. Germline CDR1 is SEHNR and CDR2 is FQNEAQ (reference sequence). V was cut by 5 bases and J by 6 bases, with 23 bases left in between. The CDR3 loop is CASSPQGGQGGIEQYF. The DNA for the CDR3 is TGTGCCAGCAGCCCCCAGGGTGGGCAGGGGGGTATCGAGCAGTACTTC.

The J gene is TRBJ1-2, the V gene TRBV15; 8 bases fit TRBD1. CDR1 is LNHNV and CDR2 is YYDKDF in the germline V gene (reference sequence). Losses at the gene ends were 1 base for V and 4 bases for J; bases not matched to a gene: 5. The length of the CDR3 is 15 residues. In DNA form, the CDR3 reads TGTGCCACCAGCAGAGCTACAGGGGGTGGCTATGGCTACACCTTC. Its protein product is CATSRATGGGYGYTF.

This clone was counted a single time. The DNA of the CDR3 is TGTGCCACCAGTGATTTGGGACAGGGGCAGGAGACCCAGTACTTC. Translation: CATSDLGQGQETQYF. The chain combines TRBV24-1 with TRBJ2-5; 9 bases align to TRBD1. V was clipped by 0 bases and J by 5 bases; unmatched bases: 3. The germline V gene encodes CDR1 KGHDR and CDR2 SFDVKD. The length of the CDR3 is 15 residues.

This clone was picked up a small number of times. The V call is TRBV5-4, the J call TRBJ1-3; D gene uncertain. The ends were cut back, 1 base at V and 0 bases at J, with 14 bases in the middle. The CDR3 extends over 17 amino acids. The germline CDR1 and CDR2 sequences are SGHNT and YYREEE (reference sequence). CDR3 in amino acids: CASSLMVGRASGNTIYF. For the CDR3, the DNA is TGTGCCAGCAGCTTGATGGTCGGGAGGGCCTCTGGAAACACCATATATTTT.

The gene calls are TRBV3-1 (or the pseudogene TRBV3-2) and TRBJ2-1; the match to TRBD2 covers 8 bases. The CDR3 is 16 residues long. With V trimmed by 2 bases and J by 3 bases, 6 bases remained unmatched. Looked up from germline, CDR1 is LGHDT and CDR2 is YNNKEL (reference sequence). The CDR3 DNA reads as TGTGCCAGCAGCCAAACCGCCGGGACTAGCTACAATGAGCAGTTCTTC. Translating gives CASSQTAGTSYNEQFF.

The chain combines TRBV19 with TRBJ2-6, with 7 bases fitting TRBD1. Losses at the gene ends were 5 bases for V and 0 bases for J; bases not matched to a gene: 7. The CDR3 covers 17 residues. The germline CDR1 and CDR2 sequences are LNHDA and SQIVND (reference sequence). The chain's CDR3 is CASSETGKLSGANVLTF. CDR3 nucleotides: TGTGCCAGTAGTGAGACAGGGAAGCTCTCTGGGGCCAACGTCCTGACTTTC.

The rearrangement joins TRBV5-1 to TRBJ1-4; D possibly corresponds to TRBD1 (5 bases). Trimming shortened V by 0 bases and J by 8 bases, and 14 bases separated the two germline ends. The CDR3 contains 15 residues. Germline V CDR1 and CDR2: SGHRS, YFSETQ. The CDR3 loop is CASSLGSGVGEKLFF. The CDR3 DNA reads TGCGCCAGCAGCTTGGGTTCGGGGGTTGGGGAAAAACTGTTTTTT.

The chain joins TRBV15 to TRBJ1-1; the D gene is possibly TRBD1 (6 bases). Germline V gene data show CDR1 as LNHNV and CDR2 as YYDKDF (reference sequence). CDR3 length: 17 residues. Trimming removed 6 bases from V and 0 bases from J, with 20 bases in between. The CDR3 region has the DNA TGTGCCACCAGGGGGGCAGGAATAACGACAATGAACACTGAAGCTTTCTTT. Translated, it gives CATRGAGITTMNTEAFF.

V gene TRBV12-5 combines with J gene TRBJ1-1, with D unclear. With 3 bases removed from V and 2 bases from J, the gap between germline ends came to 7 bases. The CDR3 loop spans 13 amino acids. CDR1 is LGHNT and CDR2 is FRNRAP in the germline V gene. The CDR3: CASGLGGNTEAFF. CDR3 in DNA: TGTGCTAGTGGTTTAGGAGGTAACACTGAAGCTTTCTTT. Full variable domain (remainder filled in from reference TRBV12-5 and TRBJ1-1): DARVTQTPRHKVTEMGQEVTMRCQPILGHNTVFWYRQTMMQGLELLAYFRNRAPLDDSGMPKDRFSAEMPDATLATLKIQPSEPRDSAVYFCASGLGGNTEAFFGQGTRLTVV.

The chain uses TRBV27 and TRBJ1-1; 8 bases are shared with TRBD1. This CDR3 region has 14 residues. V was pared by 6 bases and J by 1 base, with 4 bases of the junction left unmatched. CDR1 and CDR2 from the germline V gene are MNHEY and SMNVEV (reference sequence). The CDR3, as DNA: TGTGCCAGCAGGGTCACAGGGGGGAACACTGAAGCTTTCTTT. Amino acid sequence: CASRVTGGNTEAFF.

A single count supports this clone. CDR3 residues: CAISESSVNEQYF. CDR3 DNA: TGTGCCATCAGTGAGTCTAGTGTCAACGAGCAGTACTTC. V and J are TRBV10-3 and TRBJ2-7; D remains ambiguous. CDR3 length equals 13 residues. Per the germline V gene, CDR1 is ENHRY and CDR2 is SYGVKD. The V end was cut by 0 bases, the J end by 5 bases, with 8 bases between.

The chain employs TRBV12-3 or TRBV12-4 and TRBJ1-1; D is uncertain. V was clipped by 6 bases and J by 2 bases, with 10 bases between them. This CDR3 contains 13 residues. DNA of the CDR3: TGTGCCAGCAGCACTACGGATAACACTGAAGCTTTCTTT. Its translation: CASSTTDNTEAFF.

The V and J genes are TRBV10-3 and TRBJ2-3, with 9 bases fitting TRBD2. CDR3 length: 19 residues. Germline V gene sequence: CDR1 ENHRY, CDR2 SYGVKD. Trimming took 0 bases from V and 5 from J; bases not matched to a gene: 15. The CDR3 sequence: CAISESLPSAGGQEDTQYF. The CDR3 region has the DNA TGTGCCATCAGTGAGTCCCTCCCTTCGGCGGGGGGGCAAGAAGATACGCAGTATTTT.

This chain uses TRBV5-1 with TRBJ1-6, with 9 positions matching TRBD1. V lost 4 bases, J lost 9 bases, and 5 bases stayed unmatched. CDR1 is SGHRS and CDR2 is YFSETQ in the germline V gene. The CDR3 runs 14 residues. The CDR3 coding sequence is TGCGCCAGCAGCCAGACAGGGGGGGGTTCACCCCTCCACTTT. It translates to CASSQTGGGSPLHF.

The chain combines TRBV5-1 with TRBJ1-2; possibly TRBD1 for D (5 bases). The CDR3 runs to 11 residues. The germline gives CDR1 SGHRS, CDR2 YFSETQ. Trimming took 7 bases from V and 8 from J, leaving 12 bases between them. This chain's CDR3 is CASFQGGGYTF. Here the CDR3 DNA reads TGCGCCAGCTTTCAGGGTGGGGGCTACACCTTC.

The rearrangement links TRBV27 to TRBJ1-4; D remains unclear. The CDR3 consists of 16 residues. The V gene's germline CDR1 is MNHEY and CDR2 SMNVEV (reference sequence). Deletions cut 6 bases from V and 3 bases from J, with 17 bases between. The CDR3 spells CASRRGYGTANEKLFF. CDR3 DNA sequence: TGTGCCAGCAGGCGAGGGTACGGTACCGCTAATGAAAAACTGTTTTTT.

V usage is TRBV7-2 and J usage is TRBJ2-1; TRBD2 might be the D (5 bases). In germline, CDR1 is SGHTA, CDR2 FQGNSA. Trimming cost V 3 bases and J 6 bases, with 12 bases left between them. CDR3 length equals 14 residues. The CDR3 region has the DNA TGTGCCAGCAGCTTCCCCGCGGGTTCCAATGAGCAGTTCTTC. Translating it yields CASSFPAGSNEQFF.

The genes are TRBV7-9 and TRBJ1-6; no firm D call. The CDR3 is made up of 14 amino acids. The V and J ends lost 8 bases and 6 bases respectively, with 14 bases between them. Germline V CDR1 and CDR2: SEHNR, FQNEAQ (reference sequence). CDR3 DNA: TGTGCCAGCGGGGAGGACCGCCTTAATTCACCCCTCCACTTT. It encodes CASGEDRLNSPLHF.

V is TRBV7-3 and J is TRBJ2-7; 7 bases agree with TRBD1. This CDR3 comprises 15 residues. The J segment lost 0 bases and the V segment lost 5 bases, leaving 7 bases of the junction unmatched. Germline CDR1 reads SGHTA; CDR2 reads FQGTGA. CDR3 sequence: CASSVTGASSYEQYF. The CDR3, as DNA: TGTGCCAGCAGCGTCACAGGGGCCAGCTCCTACGAGCAGTACTTC.

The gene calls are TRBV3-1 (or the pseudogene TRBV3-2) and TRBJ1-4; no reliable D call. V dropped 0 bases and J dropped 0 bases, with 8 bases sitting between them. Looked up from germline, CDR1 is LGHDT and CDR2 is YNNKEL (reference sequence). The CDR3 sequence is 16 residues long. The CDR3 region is CASSQDLGATNEKLFF. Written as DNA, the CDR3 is TGTGCCAGCAGCCAAGATCTCGGAGCAACTAATGAAAAACTGTTTTTT.

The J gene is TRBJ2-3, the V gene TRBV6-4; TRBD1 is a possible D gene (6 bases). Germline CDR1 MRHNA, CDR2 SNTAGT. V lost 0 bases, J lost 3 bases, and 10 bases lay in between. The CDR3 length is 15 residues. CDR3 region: CASSDSGRGTDTQYF. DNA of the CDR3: TGTGCCAGCAGTGACTCGGGCAGGGGAACAGATACGCAGTATTTT.

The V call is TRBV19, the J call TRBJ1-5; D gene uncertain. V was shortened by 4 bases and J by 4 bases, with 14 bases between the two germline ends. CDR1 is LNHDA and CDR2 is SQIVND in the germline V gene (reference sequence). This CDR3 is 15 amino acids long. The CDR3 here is CASSSAPPGNQPQHF. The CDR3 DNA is TGTGCCAGTAGTAGCGCCCCGCCGGGGAATCAGCCCCAGCATTTT.

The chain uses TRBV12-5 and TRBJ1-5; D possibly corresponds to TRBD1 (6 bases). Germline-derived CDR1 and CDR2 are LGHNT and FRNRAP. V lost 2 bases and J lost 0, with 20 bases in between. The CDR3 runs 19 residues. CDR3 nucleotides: TGTGCTAGTGGTTTGCCACGAGGCGGGGGCCGCTATAGCAATCAGCCCCAGCATTTT. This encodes CASGLPRGGGRYSNQPQHF.